The clone carrying this TCR beta chain was detected many times. Antigen: not known. The CDR3 totals 12 residues. V was clipped by 6 bases and J by 7 bases, with 12 bases between them. Germline V lookup: CDR1 MNHNS, CDR2 SASEGT. TCR alpha and beta CDR3 regions were amplified from RNA using iRepertoire nested multiplex PCR. One-step reverse transcription and amplification started from roughly 100-400 ng of tissue mRNA or PBMC total RNA. TCRdb re-derived calls from the multiplex PCR reads in MiXCR, one entry per CDR3 protein. The sample contains roughly 350,000 distinct CDR3 sequences, 41% of which appear only once. This sample was taken from a study of glioma-infiltrating T cells. In the study overall: Sequencing aimed for about 4- to 11-fold coverage of approximately 990,000 peripheral T cells. Notes on the study in general: Shared blood CDR3 signature motifs marked patients with low tissue-blood divergence.

This sequence joins TRBV6-1 and TRBJ1-1; D not resolved. This clonotype was sampled from a human donor with low-grade glioma or glioblastoma, undergoing nonglioma brain surgery, or in good health (not recorded which). The sequenced sample was glioma tissue, nonneoplastic brain tissue, or PBMCs (not recorded which). The CDR3 loop is CASRTPPLEAFF. The CDR3 nucleotides are TGTGCCAGCAGGACTCCGCCACTTGAAGCTTTCTTT.